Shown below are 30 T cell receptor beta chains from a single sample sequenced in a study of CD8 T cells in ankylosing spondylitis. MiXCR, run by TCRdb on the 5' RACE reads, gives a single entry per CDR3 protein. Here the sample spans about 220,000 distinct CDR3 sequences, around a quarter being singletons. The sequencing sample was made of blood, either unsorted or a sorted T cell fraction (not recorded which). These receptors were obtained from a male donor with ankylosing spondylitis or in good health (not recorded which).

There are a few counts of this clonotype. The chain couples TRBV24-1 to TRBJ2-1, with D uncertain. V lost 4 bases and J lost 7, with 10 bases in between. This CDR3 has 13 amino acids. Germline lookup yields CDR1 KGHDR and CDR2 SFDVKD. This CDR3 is CATSDRMGNEQFF. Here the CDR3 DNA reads TGTGCCACCAGTGACCGGATGGGGAATGAGCAGTTCTTC.

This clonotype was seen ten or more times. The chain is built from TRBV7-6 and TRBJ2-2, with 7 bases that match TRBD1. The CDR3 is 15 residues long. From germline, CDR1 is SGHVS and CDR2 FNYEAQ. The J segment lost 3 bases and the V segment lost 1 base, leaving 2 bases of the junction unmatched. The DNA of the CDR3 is TGTGCCAGCAGCTTAGGGACAGGTTACACCGGGGAGCTGTTTTTT. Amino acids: CASSLGTGYTGELFF.

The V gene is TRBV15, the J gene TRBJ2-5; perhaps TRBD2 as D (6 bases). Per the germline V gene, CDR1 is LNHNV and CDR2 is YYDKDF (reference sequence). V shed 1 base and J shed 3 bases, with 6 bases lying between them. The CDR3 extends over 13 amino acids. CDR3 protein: CATSRGLEETQYF. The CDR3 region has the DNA TGTGCCACCAGCAGAGGACTAGAAGAGACCCAGTACTTC.

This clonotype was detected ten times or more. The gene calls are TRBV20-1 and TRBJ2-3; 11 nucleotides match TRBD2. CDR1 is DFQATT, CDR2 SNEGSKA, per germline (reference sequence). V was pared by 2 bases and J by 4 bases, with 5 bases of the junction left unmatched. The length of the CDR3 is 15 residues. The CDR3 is CSARSSGRAADTQYF. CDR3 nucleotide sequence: TGCAGTGCTAGAAGTAGCGGGAGGGCCGCAGATACGCAGTATTTT.

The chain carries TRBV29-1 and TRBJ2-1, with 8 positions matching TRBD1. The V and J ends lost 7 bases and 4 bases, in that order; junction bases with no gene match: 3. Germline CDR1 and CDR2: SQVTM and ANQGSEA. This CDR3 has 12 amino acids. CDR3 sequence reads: CSGGQVYNEQFF. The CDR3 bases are TGCAGCGGGGGACAGGTTTACAATGAGCAGTTCTTC.

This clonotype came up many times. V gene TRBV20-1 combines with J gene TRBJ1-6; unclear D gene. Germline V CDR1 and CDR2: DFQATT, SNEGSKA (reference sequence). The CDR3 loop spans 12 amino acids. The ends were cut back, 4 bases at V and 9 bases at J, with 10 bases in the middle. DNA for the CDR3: TGCAGTGCTACCTCTTGGGGTTCACCCCTCCACTTT. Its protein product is CSATSWGSPLHF.

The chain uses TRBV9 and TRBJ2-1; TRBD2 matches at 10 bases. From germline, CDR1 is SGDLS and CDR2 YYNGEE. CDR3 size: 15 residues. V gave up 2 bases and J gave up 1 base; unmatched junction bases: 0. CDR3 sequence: CASSVSGGSYNEQFF. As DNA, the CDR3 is TGTGCCAGCAGCGTTAGCGGGGGGTCCTACAATGAGCAGTTCTTC.

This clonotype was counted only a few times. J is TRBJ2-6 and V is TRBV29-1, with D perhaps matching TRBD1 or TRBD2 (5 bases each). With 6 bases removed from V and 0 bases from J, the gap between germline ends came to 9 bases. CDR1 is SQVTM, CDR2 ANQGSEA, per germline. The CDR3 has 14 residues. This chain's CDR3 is CSVVGASGANVLTF. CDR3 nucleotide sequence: TGCAGCGTCGTCGGGGCCTCTGGGGCCAACGTCCTGACTTTC. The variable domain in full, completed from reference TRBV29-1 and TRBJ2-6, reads SAVISQKPSRDICQRGTSLTIQCQVDSQVTMMFWYRQQPGQSLTLIATANQGSEATYESGFVIDKFPISRPNLTFSTLTVSNMSPEDSSIYLCSVVGASGANVLTFGAGSRLTVL.

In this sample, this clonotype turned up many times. CDR3 sequence reads: CASSQETAGSSYNSPLHF. The CDR3 nucleotides read TGCGCCAGCAGCCAAGAGACGGCGGGTAGCTCCTATAATTCACCCCTCCACTTT. The chain carries TRBV4-3 and TRBJ1-6, with unresolved D. The V end lost 0 bases, the J end lost 0 bases, and 12 bases lay between the germline ends. The CDR3 extends over 18 amino acids. Germline V gene sequence: CDR1 LGHNA, CDR2 YSLEER.

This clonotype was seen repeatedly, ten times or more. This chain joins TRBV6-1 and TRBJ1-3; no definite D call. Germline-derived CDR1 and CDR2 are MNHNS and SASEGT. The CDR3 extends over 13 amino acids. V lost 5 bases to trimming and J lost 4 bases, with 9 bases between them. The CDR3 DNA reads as TGTGCCAGCAGTCCTCCCCTCGGAAACACCATATATTTT. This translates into CASSPPLGNTIYF.

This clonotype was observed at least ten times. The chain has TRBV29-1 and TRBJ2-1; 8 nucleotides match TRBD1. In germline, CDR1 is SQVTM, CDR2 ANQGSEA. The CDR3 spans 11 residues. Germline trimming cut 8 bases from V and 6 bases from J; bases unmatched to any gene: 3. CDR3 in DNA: TGCAGCTCCGACAGGGGCAATGAGCAGTTCTTC. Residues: CSSDRGNEQFF.

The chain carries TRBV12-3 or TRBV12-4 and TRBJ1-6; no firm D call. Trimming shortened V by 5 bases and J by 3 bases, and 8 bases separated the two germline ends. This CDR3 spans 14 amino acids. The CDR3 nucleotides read TGTGCCAGCAGTAACCGGGACTATAATTCACCCCTCCACTTT. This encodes CASSNRDYNSPLHF.

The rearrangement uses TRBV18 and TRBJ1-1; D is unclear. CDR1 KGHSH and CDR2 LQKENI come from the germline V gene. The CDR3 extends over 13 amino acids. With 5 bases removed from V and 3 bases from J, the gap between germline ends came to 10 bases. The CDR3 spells CASSGEIYTEAFF. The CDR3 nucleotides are TGTGCCAGCTCAGGGGAAATATACACTGAAGCTTTCTTT.

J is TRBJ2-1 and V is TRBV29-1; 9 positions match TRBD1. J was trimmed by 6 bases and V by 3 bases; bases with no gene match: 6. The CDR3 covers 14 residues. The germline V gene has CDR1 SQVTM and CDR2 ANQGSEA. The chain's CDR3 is CSVDTGTGSNEQFF. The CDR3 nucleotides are TGCAGCGTTGACACCGGGACAGGGTCCAATGAGCAGTTCTTC.

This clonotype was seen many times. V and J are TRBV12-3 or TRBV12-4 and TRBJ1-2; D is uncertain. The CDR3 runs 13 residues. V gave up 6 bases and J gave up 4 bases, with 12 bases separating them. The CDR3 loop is CASSRTTTYGYTF. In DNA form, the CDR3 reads TGTGCCAGCAGCCGCACTACGACCTATGGCTACACCTTC.

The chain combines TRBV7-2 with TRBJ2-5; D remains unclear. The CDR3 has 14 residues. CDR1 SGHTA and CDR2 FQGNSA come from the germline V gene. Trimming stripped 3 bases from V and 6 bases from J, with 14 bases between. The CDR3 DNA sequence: TGTGCCAGCAGCTTTTCTAGGGCCGCTAAGACCCAGTACTTC. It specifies CASSFSRAAKTQYF.

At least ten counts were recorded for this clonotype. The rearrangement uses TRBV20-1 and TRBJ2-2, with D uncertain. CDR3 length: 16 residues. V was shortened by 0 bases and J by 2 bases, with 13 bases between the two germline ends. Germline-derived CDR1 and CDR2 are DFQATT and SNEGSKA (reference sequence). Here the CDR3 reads CSARDKVYSNTGELFF. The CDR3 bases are TGCAGTGCTAGAGATAAGGTGTACAGTAACACCGGGGAGCTGTTTTTT.

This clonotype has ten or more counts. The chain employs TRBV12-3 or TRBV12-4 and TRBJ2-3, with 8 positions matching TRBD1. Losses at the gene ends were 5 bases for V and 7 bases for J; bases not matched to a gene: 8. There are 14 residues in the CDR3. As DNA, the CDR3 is TGTGCCAGCAGTCCCGGGACAGGTTTGCATACGCAGTATTTT. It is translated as CASSPGTGLHTQYF.

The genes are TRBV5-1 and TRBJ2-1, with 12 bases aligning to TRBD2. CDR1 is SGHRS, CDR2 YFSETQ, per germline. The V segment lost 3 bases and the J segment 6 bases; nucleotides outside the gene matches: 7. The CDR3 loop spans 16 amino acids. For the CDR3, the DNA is TGCGCCAGCAGCTCCCTAGCGGGAGGGCCGGGCAATGAGCAGTTCTTC. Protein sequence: CASSSLAGGPGNEQFF.

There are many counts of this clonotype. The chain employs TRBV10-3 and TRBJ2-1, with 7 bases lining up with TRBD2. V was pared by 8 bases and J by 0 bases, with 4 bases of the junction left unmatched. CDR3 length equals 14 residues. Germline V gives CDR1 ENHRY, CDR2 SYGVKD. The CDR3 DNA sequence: TGTGCCATCGGAGGCGGGAGCTCCTACAATGAGCAGTTCTTC. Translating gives CAIGGGSSYNEQFF.

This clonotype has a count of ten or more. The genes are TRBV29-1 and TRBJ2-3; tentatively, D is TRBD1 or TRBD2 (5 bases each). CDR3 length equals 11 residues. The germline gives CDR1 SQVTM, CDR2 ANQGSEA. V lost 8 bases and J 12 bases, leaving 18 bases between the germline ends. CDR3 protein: CSLKTGTSQYF. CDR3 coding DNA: TGCAGCTTAAAGACCGGGACCTCCCAGTATTTT.

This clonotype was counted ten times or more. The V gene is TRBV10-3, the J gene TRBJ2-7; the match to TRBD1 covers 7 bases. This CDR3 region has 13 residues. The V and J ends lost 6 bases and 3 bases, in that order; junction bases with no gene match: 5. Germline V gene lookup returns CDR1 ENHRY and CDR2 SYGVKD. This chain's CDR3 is CAISPGQDYEQYF. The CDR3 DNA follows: TGTGCCATCAGCCCCGGACAGGACTACGAGCAGTACTTC.

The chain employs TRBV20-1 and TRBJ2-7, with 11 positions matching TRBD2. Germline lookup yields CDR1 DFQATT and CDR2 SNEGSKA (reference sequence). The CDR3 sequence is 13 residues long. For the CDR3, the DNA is TGCAGCTTAGCGGGAGGGCCGTCGGGCGAGCAGTACTTC. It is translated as CSLAGGPSGEQYF.

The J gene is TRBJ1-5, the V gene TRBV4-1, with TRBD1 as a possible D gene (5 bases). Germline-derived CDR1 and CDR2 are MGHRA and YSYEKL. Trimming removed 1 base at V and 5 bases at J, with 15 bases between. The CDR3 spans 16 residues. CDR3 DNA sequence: TGCGCCAGCAGCCAAGCCCCCGGGGGGATTCATCAGCCCCAGCATTTT. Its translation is CASSQAPGGIHQPQHF.

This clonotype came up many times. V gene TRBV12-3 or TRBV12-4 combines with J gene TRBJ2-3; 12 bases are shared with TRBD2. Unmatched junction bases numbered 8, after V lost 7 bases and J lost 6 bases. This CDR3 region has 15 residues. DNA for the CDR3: TGTGCCAGCAACCCGGGACTAGCGGGTCCGGATACGCAGTATTTT. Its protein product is CASNPGLAGPDTQYF.

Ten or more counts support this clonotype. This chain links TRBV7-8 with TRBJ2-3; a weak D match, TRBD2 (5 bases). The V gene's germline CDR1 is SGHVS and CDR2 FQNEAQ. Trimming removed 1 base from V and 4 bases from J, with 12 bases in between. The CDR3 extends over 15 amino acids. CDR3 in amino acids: CASSLEWEFSDTQYF. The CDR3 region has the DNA TGTGCCAGCAGCTTAGAGTGGGAGTTTTCAGATACGCAGTATTTT.

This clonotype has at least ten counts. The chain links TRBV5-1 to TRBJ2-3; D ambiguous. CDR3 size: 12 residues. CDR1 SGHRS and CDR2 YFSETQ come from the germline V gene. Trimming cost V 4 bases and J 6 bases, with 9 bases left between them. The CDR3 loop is CASSPDMDTQYF. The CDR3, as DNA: TGCGCCAGCAGCCCGGATATGGATACGCAGTATTTT.

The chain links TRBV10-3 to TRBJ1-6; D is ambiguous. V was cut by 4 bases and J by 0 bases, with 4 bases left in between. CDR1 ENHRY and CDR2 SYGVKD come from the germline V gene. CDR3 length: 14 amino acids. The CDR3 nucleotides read TGTGCCATCAGTGCGGACTCCTATAATTCACCCCTCCACTTT. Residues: CAISADSYNSPLHF.

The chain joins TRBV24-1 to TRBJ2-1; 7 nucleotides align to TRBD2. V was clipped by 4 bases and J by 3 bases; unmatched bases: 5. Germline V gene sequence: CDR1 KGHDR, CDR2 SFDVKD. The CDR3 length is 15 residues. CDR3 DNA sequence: TGTGCCACCAGTGAAGGCGGGAGCCTCTACAATGAGCAGTTCTTC. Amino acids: CATSEGGSLYNEQFF.

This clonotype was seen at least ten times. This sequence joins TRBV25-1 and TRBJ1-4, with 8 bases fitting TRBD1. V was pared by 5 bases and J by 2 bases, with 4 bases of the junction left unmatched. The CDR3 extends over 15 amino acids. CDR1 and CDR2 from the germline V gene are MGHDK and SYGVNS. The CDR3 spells CASSIRQGTNEKLFF. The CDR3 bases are TGTGCCAGCAGTATAAGACAGGGGACTAATGAAAAACTGTTTTTT.